These 30 T cell receptor beta chains share one sample of origin, sequenced in a study of low-dose radiotherapy and immunotherapy resistance in tumors. With TRAV- and TRBV-specific primers, first-strand cDNA was made, covering the alpha and beta chains. The PCR that amplified TCRs ran for 20 cycles, relying on a constant-region primer and a V-primer adapter. A single record per CDR3 protein comes from TCRdb applying MiXCR to the reads. The data contain approximately 15,000 distinct CDR3 sequences, roughly 60% of them singletons. Receptors were obtained from a human donor with advanced metastatic prostate, ovarian, gallbladder or colorectal cancer (not recorded which). This table probably holds off-target reads from a library built for another chain.

The chain combines TRBV20-1 with TRBJ2-7; 8 positions match TRBD1. CDR1 is DFQATT and CDR2 is SNEGSKA in the germline V gene (reference sequence). V was clipped by 7 bases and J by 6 bases; unmatched bases: 5. The CDR3 extends over 11 amino acids. The CDR3 loop is CSVPTGAEQYF. CDR3 coding DNA: TGCAGTGTTCCGACAGGGGCCGAGCAGTACTTC.

This clonotype came up a few times. This rearrangement joins TRBV7-2 to TRBJ1-6; 10 bases are shared with TRBD1. From germline, CDR1 is SGHTA and CDR2 FQGNSA. The CDR3 totals 15 residues. Germline trimming cut 4 bases from V and 6 bases from J; bases unmatched to any gene: 3. The CDR3 region is CASSSGTGVNSPLHF. The CDR3 DNA is TGTGCCAGCAGCTCCGGGACAGGGGTTAATTCACCCCTCCACTTT.

The CDR3 region has the DNA TGTGCCAGCAGTTTCGGTCTTTGGAGGGGTAATTCACCCCTCCACTTT. Its protein product is CASSFGLWRGNSPLHF. This chain uses TRBV28 with TRBJ1-6; D might be TRBD1 (5 bases). CDR1 is MDHEN, CDR2 SYDVKM, per germline. The CDR3 runs 16 residues. V dropped 3 bases and J dropped 6 bases, with 15 bases sitting between them.

The genes are TRBV5-1 and TRBJ2-7; D gene uncertain. This CDR3 has 15 residues. Trimming shortened V by 2 bases and J by 0 bases, and 12 bases separated the two germline ends. Germline CDR1 and CDR2: SGHRS and YFSETQ. The CDR3 region has the DNA TGCGCCAGCAGCTTAGTAAGCGTTGGCTCCTACGAGCAGTACTTC. Translated, it gives CASSLVSVGSYEQYF.

This clonotype is judged medium-sized. The V call is TRBV11-2, the J call TRBJ2-1; no firm D call. The germline CDR1 and CDR2 sequences are SGHAT and FQNNGV. This CDR3 region has 16 residues. V was pared by 5 bases and J by 0 bases, with 14 bases between. For the CDR3, the DNA is TGTGCCAGCAGCGCCGAGGTCACCTACTCCTACAATGAGCAGTTCTTC. As protein: CASSAEVTYSYNEQFF.

This chain joins TRBV4-3 and TRBJ2-1; TRBD2 might be the D (7 bases). Trimming took off 1 base at V and 1 base at J, with 17 bases between the two ends. CDR1 is LGHNA, CDR2 YSLEER, per germline. The CDR3 totals 18 residues. The CDR3 here is CASSQAVGGTPSYNEQFF. CDR3 in DNA: TGCGCCAGCAGCCAAGCGGTGGGGGGGACACCTTCCTACAATGAGCAGTTCTTC.

This clonotype counts as medium-sized. The chain employs TRBV11-2 and TRBJ2-7, with TRBD1 matching over 8 bases. Trimming cost V 6 bases and J 0 bases; bases outside gene matches: 10. The CDR3 runs 16 residues. The germline V gene has CDR1 SGHAT and CDR2 FQNNGV. DNA of the CDR3: TGTGCCAGCAGGCCAATCAGGGGGCAGAGCTCCTACGAGCAGTACTTC. It codes for CASRPIRGQSSYEQYF.

V gene TRBV9 combines with J gene TRBJ2-7; maybe TRBD1 (6 bases). The CDR3 length is 14 residues. V was trimmed by 2 bases and J by 2 bases, leaving 11 bases between them. Germline lookup yields CDR1 SGDLS and CDR2 YYNGEE. CDR3 residues: CASSVRTETYEQYF. The CDR3 DNA is TGTGCCAGCAGCGTCCGGACAGAGACCTACGAGCAGTACTTC.

The chain links TRBV12-5 to TRBJ2-5; 9 bases are a match to TRBD2. Germline trimming cut 4 bases from V and 1 base from J; bases unmatched to any gene: 10. The CDR3 has 17 amino acids. CDR1 is LGHNT, CDR2 FRNRAP, per germline. The CDR3 loop reads CASGSPNSRGGQETQYF. CDR3 bases: TGTGCTAGTGGTTCGCCGAACTCGCGGGGGGGCCAAGAGACCCAGTACTTC.

This clonotype occurred a few times. The gene calls are TRBV9 and TRBJ1-2, with 7 bases matching TRBD1. This CDR3 is 14 amino acids long. The germline CDR1 and CDR2 sequences are SGDLS and YYNGEE. V trimming: 4 bases; J trimming: 8 bases; junction bases outside the gene matches: 11. The chain's CDR3 is CASSPTTGRSGYTF. The DNA for the CDR3 is TGTGCCAGCAGCCCAACGACAGGGCGCAGCGGCTACACCTTC.

This clonotype was seen more than once but under ten times. The chain is built from TRBV21-1 and TRBJ2-7. TRBV21-1 is labeled a pseudogene. CDR3 length: 12 amino acids. CDR3 sequence reads: CASSKESYEQYF. As DNA, the CDR3 is TGTGCCAGCAGCAAGGAGAGCTACGAGCAGTACTTC.

The rearrangement uses TRBV5-8 and TRBJ2-2; D assignment may be TRBD1 or TRBD2 (6 bases each). From germline, CDR1 is SGHTS and CDR2 YDEGEE. The CDR3 sequence is 12 residues long. The V and J ends lost 4 bases and 14 bases respectively, with 15 bases between them. In DNA form, the CDR3 reads TGTGCCAGCAGCCGAGGAGGGGGTGAACTGTTTTTT. This sequence encodes CASSRGGGELFF.

The chain carries TRBV28 and TRBJ1-1; TRBD1 might be the D (5 bases). The V gene lost 2 bases and the J gene lost 5 bases, with 9 bases spanning the gap. This CDR3 has 13 amino acids. CDR1 and CDR2 from the germline V gene are MDHEN and SYDVKM. The CDR3 nucleotides are TGTGCCAGCAGTTTAGGGGGGTTTACTGAAGCTTTCTTT. Protein sequence: CASSLGGFTEAFF.

In its sample, this clonotype was seen a few times. The genes are TRBV28 and TRBJ1-2; TRBD1 agrees at 8 bases. Germline values: CDR1 MDHEN, CDR2 SYDVKM. Trimming cost V 7 bases and J 4 bases; bases outside gene matches: 5. The CDR3 runs to 13 residues. CDR3 region: CASTLDRVYGYTF. The CDR3 DNA reads as TGTGCCAGCACCTTGGACAGGGTCTATGGCTACACCTTC.

A few counts support this clonotype. CDR3 loop: CASSFYASNNSPLHF. The CDR3 region has the DNA TGTGCCAGCAGCTTTTACGCTTCCAATAATTCACCCCTCCACTTT. This chain uses TRBV5-4 with TRBJ1-6, with D unresolved. The CDR3 consists of 15 residues. V lost 2 bases, J lost 5 bases, and 11 bases lay in between. CDR1 is SGHNT and CDR2 is YYREEE in the germline V gene (reference sequence).

The chain links TRBV28 to TRBJ1-5; tentatively, D is TRBD1 (5 bases). The CDR3 runs to 16 residues. Germline V gives CDR1 MDHEN, CDR2 SYDVKM. Trimming pared 6 bases from V and 6 bases from J, leaving 21 bases between. The CDR3 loop reads CASRSLRVGPGQPQHF. In DNA, the CDR3 is TGTGCCAGCAGATCCCTCCGAGTGGGGCCTGGTCAGCCCCAGCATTTT.

The CDR3 loop reads CASSLYGDGNEQFF. For the CDR3, the DNA is TGCGCCAGCAGCTTGTATGGGGACGGCAATGAGCAGTTCTTC. V gene TRBV5-1 combines with J gene TRBJ2-1; D is tentatively TRBD1 or TRBD2 (5 bases each). Germline-derived CDR1 and CDR2 are SGHRS and YFSETQ. V dropped 1 base and J dropped 6 bases, with 11 bases sitting between them. This CDR3 is built from 14 residues.

The gene calls are TRBV6-2 or TRBV6-3 and TRBJ2-1; a weak D match, TRBD2 (5 bases). V gave up 4 bases and J gave up 1 base, with 11 bases separating them. CDR1 MNHEY and CDR2 SVGEGT come from the germline V gene. This CDR3 region has 15 residues. As DNA, the CDR3 is TGTGCCAGCAGTTTCGGGAACCCTTCCTACAATGAGCAGTTCTTC. Translated: CASSFGNPSYNEQFF.

V is TRBV4-2 and J is TRBJ1-2, with TRBD1 matching over 7 bases. CDR1 and CDR2 from the germline V gene are LGHNA and YNFKEQ. With 4 bases clipped from V and 1 base from J, the junction kept 6 bases outside the gene matches. CDR3 size: 15 residues. Written as DNA, the CDR3 is TGTGCCAGCAGCCTAACAGGGGAGTTTAACTATGGCTACACCTTC. Translation gives CASSLTGEFNYGYTF.

A few counts support this clonotype. The chain uses TRBV12-3 or TRBV12-4 and TRBJ2-1, with D uncertain. The CDR3 is 14 amino acids. The V end lost 0 bases, the J end lost 7 bases, and 10 bases lay between the germline ends. CDR3 sequence: CASSLAGSRNEQFF. Here the CDR3 DNA reads TGTGCCAGCAGTTTAGCGGGATCTAGGAATGAGCAGTTCTTC.

The chain is built from TRBV5-4 and TRBJ2-2; 11 nucleotides match TRBD2. This CDR3 comprises 16 residues. Unmatched junction bases numbered 3, after V lost 2 bases and J lost 3 bases. Germline values: CDR1 SGHNT, CDR2 YYREEE (reference sequence). The CDR3 loop reads CASSFSGGAYTGELFF. The CDR3 DNA follows: TGTGCCAGCAGCTTTAGCGGGGGGGCCTACACCGGGGAGCTGTTTTTT.

The J gene is TRBJ1-4, the V gene TRBV7-9; D perhaps matches TRBD1 (6 bases). The ends were cut back, 1 base at V and 1 base at J, with 22 bases in the middle. In germline, CDR1 is SEHNR, CDR2 FQNEAQ (reference sequence). CDR3 length: 20 residues. CDR3 protein: CASSLEIRFRGLETNEKLFF. DNA for the CDR3: TGTGCCAGCAGCTTAGAGATTCGGTTCCGGGGGCTCGAAACTAATGAAAAACTGTTTTTT.

There are a few counts of this clonotype. This chain connects TRBV28 to TRBJ1-3, with 8 nucleotides matching TRBD1. CDR3 length: 14 residues. V dropped 6 bases and J dropped 2; count of bases not matched to a gene: 3. CDR1 and CDR2 (germline): MDHEN, SYDVKM. The CDR3 here is CASRPDRAGNTIYF. Written as DNA, the CDR3 is TGTGCCAGCAGGCCGGACAGGGCTGGAAACACCATATATTTT.

V gene TRBV5-4 combines with J gene TRBJ1-1; TRBD1 is a possible D gene (6 bases). Germline V lookup: CDR1 SGHNT, CDR2 YYREEE (reference sequence). The CDR3 has 15 residues. The ends were cut back, 1 base at V and 0 bases at J, with 10 bases in the middle. CDR3 region: CASSLRSGVNTEAFF. The CDR3 DNA follows: TGTGCCAGCAGCTTGCGTTCAGGGGTGAACACTGAAGCTTTCTTT.

The V call is TRBV29-1, the J call TRBJ2-5; 8 bases match TRBD2. The CDR3 is 14 amino acids. In germline, CDR1 is SQVTM, CDR2 ANQGSEA. V lost 5 bases, J lost 2 bases, and 7 bases stayed unmatched. CDR3 nucleotides: TGCAGCGTTTGCCCCCCGGGGGGGCAAGAGACCCAGTACTTC. Encoded protein: CSVCPPGGQETQYF.

This sequence joins TRBV5-1 and TRBJ2-1; unclear D gene. Germline CDR1 SGHRS, CDR2 YFSETQ. Trimming took off 1 base at V and 0 bases at J, with 2 bases between the two ends. The CDR3 is 13 residues long. This chain's CDR3 is CASSLNSYNEQFF. The CDR3 DNA is TGCGCCAGCAGCTTGAACTCCTACAATGAGCAGTTCTTC.

This clonotype was seen a few times. V and J are TRBV5-6 and TRBJ2-7, with TRBD2 identical over 7 bases. CDR3 length equals 14 residues. The germline gives CDR1 SGHDT, CDR2 YYEEEE. Losses at the gene ends were 0 bases for V and 3 bases for J; bases not matched to a gene: 3. Written as DNA, the CDR3 is TGTGCCAGCAGCTTGGGACTAGCAGACTACGAGCAGTACTTC. Translated, it gives CASSLGLADYEQYF. The whole variable domain, filled in from reference TRBV5-6 and TRBJ2-7, reads DAGVTQSPTHLIKTRGQQVTLRCSPKSGHDTVSWYQQALGQGPQFIFQYYEEEERQRGNFPDRFSGHQFPNYSSELNVNALLLGDSALYLCASSLGLADYEQYFGPGTRLTVT.

This clonotype showed up just a few times. V is TRBV29-1 and J is TRBJ1-4; maybe TRBD1 (5 bases). The CDR3 is 13 amino acids. Trimming removed 4 bases at V and 10 bases at J, with 16 bases between. Per the germline V gene, CDR1 is SQVTM and CDR2 is ANQGSEA. In DNA form, the CDR3 reads TGCAGCGTTGGGCTGTCAGGGTCTGGAAAACTGTTTTTT. Protein product: CSVGLSGSGKLFF. Full variable domain (outside the CDR3, taken from reference TRBV29-1 and TRBJ1-4): SAVISQKPSRDICQRGTSLTIQCQVDSQVTMMFWYRQQPGQSLTLIATANQGSEATYESGFVIDKFPISRPNLTFSTLTVSNMSPEDSSIYLCSVGLSGSGKLFFGSGTQLSVL.

The sample holds a few counts of this clonotype. The chain has TRBV5-5 and TRBJ2-4; 9 bases map to TRBD1. Per germline, CDR1 SGHKS and CDR2 YYEKEE (reference sequence). V lost 0 bases to trimming and J lost 7 bases; unmatched junction nucleotides: 2. CDR3 length equals 14 residues. CDR3 protein: CASSLGTGANIQYF. Written as DNA, the CDR3 is TGTGCCAGCAGCTTGGGGACAGGGGCGAACATTCAGTACTTC. Combining the CDR3 with reference TRBV5-5 and TRBJ2-4 gives the whole variable domain DAGVTQSPTHLIKTRGQQVTLRCSPISGHKSVSWYQQVLGQGPQFIFQYYEKEERGRGNFPDRFSARQFPNYSSELNVNALLLGDSALYLCASSLGTGANIQYFGAGTRLSVL.

This chain uses TRBV6-5 with TRBJ2-3, with D hard to call. Germline V gene data show CDR1 as MNHEY and CDR2 as SVGAGI. V lost 5 bases and J lost 6, with 12 bases in between. This CDR3 is built from 13 residues. CDR3 residues: CASSGFGWDTQYF. DNA for the CDR3: TGTGCCAGCAGTGGTTTCGGTTGGGATACGCAGTATTTT.